This T cell receptor beta chain was documented in a study of T cells in tuberculosis. Study context: Sequenced TCRs come from CD1B-GMM tetramer-binding T cells. A South African cohort included IGRA-negative adolescents, latently infected IGRA-positive adolescents and adults with active tuberculosis.

TCRdb keeps only in-frame clones here, not all; method: immunoSEQ multiplex PCR. The sample records under 40,000 clones, over 85% being singletons. The CDR3 is made up of 14 amino acids. Per germline, CDR1 KGHSH and CDR2 LQKENI. V lost 4 bases and J lost 2; bases outside the gene matches: 5. What was sequenced was PBMCs. The chain uses TRBV18 and TRBJ2-7; 7 bases match TRBD1. The sequence came from a donor between 5 and 29 years old with latent tuberculosis or without tuberculosis infection. In DNA, the CDR3 is TGTGCCAGCTCACGCACGGGACAGACCTACGAGCAGTACTTC. Its translation: CASSRTGQTYEQYF.